The sample holds a few counts of the clone carrying this TCR beta chain. Its antigen is not identified. These data are taken from a study of T cells in Graves' hyperthyroidism and ophthalmopathy. Study-level results: Blood samples included most of the expanded thyroid clonotypes exceeding 0.001.

What was amplified from RNA transcripts were TCR beta CDR3 regions. TCR CDR3 regions were first amplified by RT-PCR with HTBI primers. Using its own MiXCR run on the multiplex PCR reads, TCRdb lists one record per CDR3 protein. This table has under 550,000 distinct CDR3 sequences, 12% to 15% appearing once. The CDR3 totals 13 residues. Trimming removed 4 bases from V and 8 bases from J, with 11 bases in between. CDR1 is KGHDR, CDR2 SFDVKD, per germline. The receptor was isolated from a woman aged 18-29 years with Graves' hyperthyroidism. The chain couples TRBV24-1 to TRBJ2-1, with D unresolved. The material sequenced was blood. CDR3 nucleotide sequence: TGTGCCACCAGTGAAGGGATTGACGATGAGCAGTTCTTC. Translating gives CATSEGIDDEQFF.